This T cell receptor beta chain was sequenced for a study of cytomegalovirus exposure and HLA in healthy donors. Study results and limitations: Previously analyzed data showed that most TCR beta V segments were productive at a frequency of about 87% or about 30%. TCR beta chain V- and J-gene trimming was linked, in a later analysis, to a missense variant in DCLRE1C.

The CDR3 extends over 14 amino acids. The germline V gene has CDR1 SGHTA and CDR2 FQGNSA. The trim removed 5 bases at V and 6 bases at J, leaving 2 bases unmatched. PCR primers comprised 60 Vbeta and 13 Jbeta primers. Original data processing: Some 11 million shared chains were among the roughly 80 million unique TCR beta chains that a later analysis counted. The protocol was immunoSEQ multiplex PCR, while the TCRdb copy is restricted to in-frame clones and leaves out a portion. The V and J calls and clone size were taken over from that table, and D and trimming were inferred from the DNA. This table holds about 120,000 clones, less than 85% found once. Despite likely unrecorded immune exposures, the donors were nominally healthy at the time of sampling. On this clone: Its cognate antigen is unknown.

The chain uses TRBV7-2 and TRBJ2-1; the match to TRBD1 covers 12 bases. The sequence came from a middle-aged woman in good health and CMV-seronegative. Sample: PBMCs. This chain's CDR3 is CASSRDRGRNEQFF. The CDR3 DNA reads TGTGCCAGCAGCCGGGACAGGGGGCGCAATGAGCAGTTCTTC. Full variable domain (rest looked up from reference TRBV7-2 and TRBJ2-1): GAGVSQSPSNKVTEKGKDVELRCDPISGHTALYWYRQSLGQGLEFLIYFQGNSAPDKSGLPSDRFSAERTGGSVSTLTIQRTQQEDSAVYLCASSRDRGRNEQFFGPGTRLTVL.